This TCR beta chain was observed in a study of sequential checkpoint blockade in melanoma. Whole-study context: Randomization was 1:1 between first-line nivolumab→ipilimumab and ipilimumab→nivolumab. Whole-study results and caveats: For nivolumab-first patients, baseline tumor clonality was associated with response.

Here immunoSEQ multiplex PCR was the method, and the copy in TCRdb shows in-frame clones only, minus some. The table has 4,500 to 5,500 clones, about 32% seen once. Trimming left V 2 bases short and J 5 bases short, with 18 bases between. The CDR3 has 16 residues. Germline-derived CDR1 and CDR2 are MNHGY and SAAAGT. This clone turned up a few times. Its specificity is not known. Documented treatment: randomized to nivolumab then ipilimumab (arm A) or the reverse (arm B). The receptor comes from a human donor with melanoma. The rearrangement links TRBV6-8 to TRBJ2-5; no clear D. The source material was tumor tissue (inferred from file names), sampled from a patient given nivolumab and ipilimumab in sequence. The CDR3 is CASSYIYPSMKETQYF. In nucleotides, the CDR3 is TGTGCCAGCAGTTACATCTACCCGTCTATGAAGGAGACCCAGTACTTC.